The following is a T cell receptor beta chain sequence with its context. Its antigen is still unknown. No much larger clonotype is one base removed from it; base qualities were not supplied. The data stem from a study of graft-versus-host responses after intestinal transplantation (dated by TCRdb to the early 2020s). About the investigation overall: The transplants that recipients received were multivisceral, liver-intestinal, or isolated intestinal. Every recipient was given anti-thymocyte globulin induction, then maintenance tacrolimus and steroids for around three years. Graft-versus-host and host-versus-graft alloreactive T cell clones were tracked in the graft, circulation and bone marrow after intestinal transplantation using bulk TCR-beta CDR3 sequencing. To identify alloreactive clones, pre-transplant mixed lymphocyte reaction products were sequenced and compared with unstimulated pre-transplant donor and recipient T cells. The cohort enrolled 20 to 25 intestinal transplant recipients including one retransplant, and a few patients lacking pretransplant specimens were excluded. Donor T cell macrochimerism was defined as a peak of at least 4% donor T cells among recipient peripheral blood mononuclear cells. Rather than being sequenced by the commercial service, samples from a few later patients were sequenced in-house on an Illumina MiSeq and processed with MiXCR.

On the study overall, not on this receptor specifically: Early after transplant, peak levels of circulating GvH clones were found to be associated with declines in HvG clones. GvH clones were found in recipient bone marrow, and some of the GvH clones appeared earlier in ileal mucosa or blood, which is consistent with an intestinal mucosal origin. In patients with donor T cell macrochimerism, the allografts had high GvH to HvG T cell clonal ratios. The conclusions were limited by the relatively low number and heterogeneity of the intestinal transplant patients.

The library was built by means of the immunoSEQ multiplex PCR assay. For most patients, genomic DNA was isolated with the Qiagen DNeasy Blood and Tissue Kit and shipped frozen to Adaptive Biotechnologies for TCR sequencing. High-throughput TCR-beta CDR3 sequencing of genomic DNA from most patients was performed by Adaptive Biotechnologies. In the original analysis: Adaptive's ImmunoSEQ software was the source of the TCR sequencing data for about 20 patients, while a few other patients were processed with MiXCR and VDJtools. To correct CD4 versus CD8 sorting errors, sequences present in both subsets at a frequency ratio below 5:1 were removed. CDR3 nucleotide sequences shared by donor and recipient were removed because the origin of these sequences could not be assigned. Alloreactive clones required at least 2-fold expansion over unstimulated cells and minimum CFSE-low frequency of 0.002% (template counts) or 0.001% (read counts). A clone was considered mappable if detected in the sequenced pre-transplant spleen, lymph node, or MLR CFSE-low populations of the donor or recipient. The cumulative frequency of alloreactive clones was calculated as a percentage of all sequences, weighted by copy number. The immuneACCESS repertoire file appears here via TCRdb, limited to in-frame rearrangements. These files lack a portion of the clones; in checked studies, under half of the deficit traces to unresolved V genes, and the cause of the others is not known. The V and J calls and clone size come from that table; D and trimming were worked out from the DNA. Across this sample there are 85,000 to 90,000 clones, with around 90% seen only once. Around 0.1% of the sample comes from the top ten.

The time point label for this specimen denotes: cells obtained before transplantation from donor or recipient. CD3+CD4+ and CD3+CD8+ populations were FACS-sorted from unstimulated pre-transplant donor and recipient cells taken from spleen or lymph nodes. From a lookup of the germline V gene, CDR1 and CDR2 are ENHRY and SYGVKD. The junction shows trimming of 6 bases on V and 3 bases on J, and the gene matches do not reach 4 bases of it. Its CDR3 holds 14 amino acids, cysteine through phenylalanine. Only the CDR3 DNA is retained, 42 bases long and in frame from the first base. The sequence came from a human donor who received an intestinal transplant. Sequenced material: unstimulated CD4+ T cells sorted from spleen or lymph node cells, taken before intestinal transplant. The chain uses TRBV10-3 and TRBJ2-3, and 9 junction bases match TRBD2. The nucleotide sequence is given as TGTGCCATCAGGGGTAGCGGGGGAACAGATACGCAGTATTTT. It codes for CAIRGSGGTDTQYF.